This is a list of T cell receptor beta chains from one sample in a study of technical replicates of blood from several donors. Sequencing was performed with immunoSEQ multiplex PCR; in TCRdb, only in-frame clones are kept and a portion is missing. The table lists over 60,000 clones, roughly 93% of them singletons. Material: T cells isolated from PBMCs. The receptors were gathered from a human donor in good health. Both conserved end residues are part of each CDR3. D genes are given only for firm matches. A clone size is listed for some rows: how often the clone was seen (once, few, many), or a class if it is expanded.

size	D	V	J	DNA	CDR3
NA	TRBD2	TRBV30	TRBJ2-3	TGTGCCTCCGACCCTCCTAGCGGGAGCATGGATACGCAGTATTTT	CASDPPSGSMDTQYF
once	TRBD1	TRBV7-8	TRBJ2-7	TGTGCCAGCAGCTCCCGGGACAGGGAAAGGGGTGAGCAGTACTTC	CASSSRDRERGEQYF
NA	NA	TRBV19	TRBJ2-7	TGTGCCAGTAGTCGGGTCCACACCTTATCCTACGAGCAGTACTTC	CASSRVHTLSYEQYF
NA	NA	TRBV7-9	TRBJ2-7	TGTGCCAGCAGCTCCACCTACGAGCAGTACTTC	CASSSTYEQYF
NA	NA	TRBV11-2	TRBJ1-6	TGTGCCAGCAGCTTCGGGGGACCATCACCCCTCCACTTT	CASSFGGPSPLHF
NA	TRBD2	TRBV27	TRBJ2-7	TGTGCCAGCAGCAACTCTCGCGGGACTAGCGGGGGCACCTCCTACGAGCAGTACTTC	CASSNSRGTSGGTSYEQYF
NA	NA	TRBV4-1	TRBJ1-2	TGCGCCAGCAGCCAAGGTCCCAGTTTCTATGGCTACACCTTC	CASSQGPSFYGYTF
NA	TRBD2	TRBV5-1	TRBJ2-7	TGCGCCAGCAGCCCCGGACTAGCGGGCTACGAGCAGTACTTC	CASSPGLAGYEQYF
NA	TRBD2	TRBV7-6	TRBJ2-7	TGTGCCAGCAGCTTTGGACTAGCGGGGTCCTACGAGCAGTACTTC	CASSFGLAGSYEQYF
NA	TRBD2	TRBV10-3	TRBJ2-3	TGTGCCATCAGTGAGTCTCCAGCGGGCGGGAGTAGTGATACGCAGTATTTT	CAISESPAGGSSDTQYF
NA	TRBD1	TRBV4-2	TRBJ1-2	TGTGCCAGCAGCCAAGACGGACAGGGGGCGTCCGGCTACACCTTC	CASSQDGQGASGYTF
NA	NA	TRBV5-6	TRBJ2-7	TGTGCCAGCAGTCATAGCGACTCCCCTTACGAGCAGTACTTC	CASSHSDSPYEQYF
NA	TRBD1	TRBV12-5	TRBJ1-5	TGTGCTAGTGGTTTGGTCGTAATAGACAGGGGTACGGGGCAGCCCCAGCATTTT	CASGLVVIDRGTGQPQHF
few	NA	TRBV27	TRBJ1-5	TGTGCCAGCACCGAGTCTAACAGGGCTGGCCAGCCCCAGCATTTT	CASTESNRAGQPQHF
NA	NA	TRBV6-4	TRBJ1-1	TGTGCCAGCAGCCTAGTCCCAGGGGACACTGAAGCTTTCTTT	CASSLVPGDTEAFF
NA	NA	TRBV28	TRBJ2-7	TGTGCCAGCAGTGATCAGGGCGAGCAGTACTTC	CASSDQGEQYF
NA	NA	TRBV9	TRBJ1-5	TGTGCCAGCAGCGTAGCTATGGTGTCGCCCCAGCATTTT	CASSVAMVSPQHF
NA	NA	TRBV4-1	TRBJ2-1	TGCGCCAGCAGCCAGAGTCTAGCCCCCCAGCAGTTCTTC	CASSQSLAPQQFF
NA	TRBD2	TRBV25-1	TRBJ2-3	TGTGCCAGCAGTGAACCGGGACTAGCGGGTAGCTATACGCAGTATTTT	CASSEPGLAGSYTQYF
few	NA	TRBV18	TRBJ1-1	TGTGCCAGCTCCTCACAGGGAATCTCTGAAGCTTTCTTT	CASSSQGISEAFF
NA	TRBD1	TRBV7-2	TRBJ1-4	TGTGCCAGCAGGGACAGGGGAGGTGAAAAACTGTTTTTT	CASRDRGGEKLFF
NA	NA	TRBV4-1	TRBJ1-5	TGCGCCAGCAGCCTCCCCGCCAGTCAGCCCCAGCATTTT	CASSLPASQPQHF
NA	NA	TRBV5-4	TRBJ1-4	TGTGCCAGCAGCTTGCGGCAGGAGGTCGAAAAACTGTTTTTT	CASSLRQEVEKLFF
NA	NA	TRBV12-1	TRBJ1-1	TGTGCCAGCAGCTTCGCGGGACAGAAGAACACTGAAGCTTTCTTT	CASSFAGQKNTEAFF
once	TRBD1	TRBV6-5	TRBJ2-7	TGTGCCAGCAGTTACCGGGACAGCTACGAGCAGTACTTC	CASSYRDSYEQYF
NA	NA	TRBV5-4	TRBJ2-5	TGTGCCAGCAGCTCCAGGGCCGGCCAAGAGACCCAGTACTTC	CASSSRAGQETQYF
NA	TRBD1	TRBV2	TRBJ1-4	TGTGCCAGCAGTACGGGACAGGGCAATGAAAAACTGTTTTTT	CASSTGQGNEKLFF
NA	NA	TRBV6-1	TRBJ2-5	TGTGCCAGCACCCCGAGGGTCGCAAGAGAGACCCAGTACTTC	CASTPRVARETQYF